A selection of T cell receptor beta chains follows, all from one sample in a study of T-cell memory formation after mild COVID-19. TCRdb used MiXCR to reprocess the 5' RACE reads, holding one entry per CDR3 protein. The sample holds 150,000 to 200,000 distinct CDR3 sequences, roughly 28% seen once. Input material: PBMCs or a T cell subset sorted from them (not recorded which). The receptor set was obtained from an adult woman who had mild COVID-19 (a few samples of this study predate the infection). Cell type and time point are not known. Each CDR3 is given with its conserved first and last residue. Each record gives: clone size, J gene, D gene, V gene, CDR3 DNA, CDR3 protein. D genes are given only for firm matches. Rows give clone size only sometimes, using once, few, many, or a class for an expanded clone.

few	TRBJ2-7	TRBD2	TRBV20-1	TGCAGTGCCTTTTTTGGCGGGGGGACCTACGAGCAGTACTTC	CSAFFGGGTYEQYF
few	TRBJ2-3	.	TRBV12-3/TRBV12-4	TGTGCCAGCAGTCGAGCGGGCACCACAGATACGCAGTATTTT	CASSRAGTTDTQYF
.	TRBJ2-1	TRBD2	TRBV6-4	TGTGCCAGCAGCCCCGGACTAGCTAACCCAGTACTCTTC	CASSPGLANPVLF
.	TRBJ1-1	TRBD1	TRBV20-1	TGCAGTGCTAGAGAGACAGGGTACACTGAAGCTTTCTTT	CSARETGYTEAFF
.	TRBJ2-7	TRBD2	TRBV2	TGTGCCAGCAGTGGTCTAGCGGGAGTATTTGGCGAGCAGTACTTC	CASSGLAGVFGEQYF
.	TRBJ1-1	.	TRBV6-1	TGTGCCAGCTCAGAGACGAACACTGAAGCTTTCTTT	CASSETNTEAFF
.	TRBJ2-5	.	TRBV12-3/TRBV12-4	TGTGCCAGCAGCGAACCCGGCAGGAGCGTTGAAGAGACCCAGTACTTC	CASSEPGRSVEETQYF
few	TRBJ1-1	.	TRBV5-5	TGTGCCAGCAGCTTCATGGAAGCCACTGAAGCTTTCTTT	CASSFMEATEAFF
.	TRBJ1-1	TRBD1	TRBV5-1	TGCGCCAGCAGCTCCATAGGTCGGACAGGGAACACTGAAGCTTTCTTT	CASSSIGRTGNTEAFF
many	TRBJ2-5	.	TRBV7-9	TGTGCCAGCAGCACGGGAGAGACCCAGTACTTC	CASSTGETQYF
many	TRBJ2-7	.	TRBV7-2	TGTGCCAGCAGCTTACGGATCTACGAGCAGTACTTC	CASSLRIYEQYF
.	TRBJ1-3	.	TRBV3-1	TGTGCCAGCAGCCCTCCCGTGGGCTCCGGAAACACCATATATTTT	CASSPPVGSGNTIYF
few	TRBJ1-1	.	TRBV5-6	TGTGCCAGCAGCTCGGAGGCCACCACTGAAGCTTTCTTT	CASSSEATTEAFF
once	TRBJ2-2	.	TRBV9	TGTGCCAGCAGCGTAGGAGGAGGGGCCGGCACCGGGGAGCTGTTTTTT	CASSVGGGAGTGELFF
.	TRBJ2-3	TRBD2	TRBV10-3	TGTGCCATCAGTGGCGGCCCTAGCGGGAGGGTCCCAGATACGCAGTATTTT	CAISGGPSGRVPDTQYF
.	TRBJ2-3	.	TRBV25-1	TGTGCCAGCAGTGCCGTAGGGCAAACAGATACGCAGTATTTT	CASSAVGQTDTQYF
.	TRBJ2-7	.	TRBV9	TGTGCCAGCAGAGTAGGGAGGGAGCAGTACTTC	CASRVGREQYF
few	TRBJ2-5	.	TRBV5-1	TGCGCCAGCAGCTTGCTCGCCAGGCAAGAGACCCAGTACTTC	CASSLLARQETQYF
few	TRBJ1-4	.	TRBV6-5	TGTGCCAGCAGTTACTCGGGGAGATCTGAAAAACTGTTTTTT	CASSYSGRSEKLFF
few	TRBJ2-1	.	TRBV4-2	TGTGCCAGCAGCCAAGCCTCGTCCCCAACCAGCTCCTACAATGAGCAGTTCTTC	CASSQASSPTSSYNEQFF
few	TRBJ2-3	.	TRBV4-3	TGCGCCAGCAGCGATCGGGGTGCAGAGCGGGTTACAGATACGCAGTATTTT	CASSDRGAERVTDTQYF
.	TRBJ1-4	TRBD1	TRBV29-1	TGCAGCGGACGGACAGGGGGCGAAAAACTGTTTTTT	CSGRTGGEKLFF
.	TRBJ1-1	.	TRBV25-1	TGTGCCAGCAGTGAATGGGGTTGGGAAAACACTGAAGCTTTCTTT	CASSEWGWENTEAFF
few	TRBJ2-1	TRBD2	TRBV7-2	TGTGCCAGCAGCTCCCCGGGACTAGCGGGGGGGCTCTATGAGCAGTTCTTC	CASSSPGLAGGLYEQFF
few	TRBJ2-2	.	TRBV5-5	TGTGCCAGCAGCCCGGATCCGGGGGACGTCGGGGAGCTGTTTTTT	CASSPDPGDVGELFF
.	TRBJ2-3	TRBD2	TRBV9	TGTGCCAGCAGCGTAGTGTTAGCGGGGGGCACAGATACGCAGTATTTT	CASSVVLAGGTDTQYF
.	TRBJ2-4	.	TRBV5-5	TGTGCCAGCAGCTTGGCTGTCGATGGCATTCAGTACTTC	CASSLAVDGIQYF
few	TRBJ1-6	.	TRBV11-3	TGTGCCAGCGGGGGAAGCTCCTATAATTCACCCCTCCACTTT	CASGGSSYNSPLHF
.	TRBJ2-5	.	TRBV7-9	TGTGCCAGCAGCTTACCGGTCTACCCTGGGGAGACCCAGTACTTC	CASSLPVYPGETQYF
many	TRBJ2-3	TRBD2	TRBV12-3/TRBV12-4	TGTGCCAGCAGTTTGTCACTAGCGGACACAGATACGCAGTATTTT	CASSLSLADTDTQYF
few	TRBJ1-1	.	TRBV5-6	TGTGCCAGCAGCTCTCGACTGTTTGGAAACACTGAAGCTTTCTTT	CASSSRLFGNTEAFF
many	TRBJ2-1	.	TRBV3-1	TGTGCCAGCACCCACGGTCGGGACGTTATAAATGAGCAGTTCTTC	CASTHGRDVINEQFF
.	TRBJ2-1	.	TRBV5-1	TGCGCCAGCAGCCGCAACAATGAGCAGTTCTTC	CASSRNNEQFF
few	TRBJ2-7	TRBD2	TRBV25-1	TGTGCCAGCAGTCGAGCGGGGGGAATCTACGAGCAGTACTTC	CASSRAGGIYEQYF
.	TRBJ2-1	TRBD2	TRBV12-3/TRBV12-4	TGTGCCAGCAGCGCCCGGAGGCGGGAGGTCAATGAGCAGTTCTTC	CASSARRREVNEQFF
.	TRBJ1-2	.	TRBV5-6	TGTGCCAGCAGCTTGGCGGGGATGCGCTACACCTTC	CASSLAGMRYTF
few	TRBJ2-7	.	TRBV3-1	TGTGCCAGCAGCCCCCCGACAGGCTACGAGCAGTACTTC	CASSPPTGYEQYF
once	TRBJ2-1	TRBD2	TRBV29-1	TGCAGCGTCGTGGGACTACTTGGTTCCTACAATGAGCAGTTCTTC	CSVVGLLGSYNEQFF
few	TRBJ2-7	TRBD1	TRBV27	TGTGCCAGCAGTTTAGGACAGGGGGTCGAGCAGTACTTC	CASSLGQGVEQYF
.	TRBJ2-2	.	TRBV24-1	TGTGCCACCAGTGATCCAGCCGGGACGGCGAACACCGGGGAGCTGTTTTTT	CATSDPAGTANTGELFF
few	TRBJ2-1	.	TRBV15	TGTGCCACCAGCAGAGACTCGACGGGTTCTAGCTCCTACAATGAGCAGTTCTTC	CATSRDSTGSSSYNEQFF
.	TRBJ2-1	TRBD2	TRBV12-3/TRBV12-4	TGTGCCAGCACGGAGACTAGCGGGAGTCGCTCCTACAATGAGCAGTTCTTC	CASTETSGSRSYNEQFF
.	TRBJ2-7	TRBD2	TRBV7-2	TGTGCCAGCAGCCCTGCCTGGGGTAGCGGGGGTCTCGAGCAGTACTTC	CASSPAWGSGGLEQYF
few	TRBJ2-7	.	TRBV4-1	TGCGCCAGCAGCCAAGGGCAGGGACCATCCTACGAGCAGTACTTC	CASSQGQGPSYEQYF
many	TRBJ2-7	.	TRBV18	TGTGCCAGCTCACAGCAACCCTACGAGCAGTACTTC	CASSQQPYEQYF
few	TRBJ2-1	.	TRBV6-5	TGTGCCAGCAGTTACAAAGATCCCAGGGAAGATGAGCAGTTCTTC	CASSYKDPREDEQFF
.	TRBJ1-1	.	TRBV6-2/TRBV6-3	TGTGCCAGCACTCTCGGAGGCCCGGGGACTGAAGCTTTCTTT	CASTLGGPGTEAFF
few	TRBJ2-5	TRBD2	TRBV24-1	TGTGCCACCAGTGACTATGGACTAGCGGGAGGGGAGACCCAGTACTTC	CATSDYGLAGGETQYF
few	TRBJ2-1	.	TRBV5-4	TGTGCCAGCAGCCCGCGGGGCTTGGCCTCCTACAATGAGCAGTTCTTC	CASSPRGLASYNEQFF
.	TRBJ2-1	.	TRBV20-1	TGCAGTGCTAGGGGAGGTAGGAATGGGAGAATTCTAGATAGTGAGCAGTTCTTC	CSARGGRNGRILDSEQFF
.	TRBJ2-5	.	TRBV19	TGTGCCAGTAGTTTTGGGACCCCTGGGGAGACCCAGTACTTC	CASSFGTPGETQYF
.	TRBJ1-1	.	TRBV4-2	TGTGCCAGCAGCCAAGTTTCAAGGGGTTCGAACACTGAAGCTTTCTTT	CASSQVSRGSNTEAFF
once	TRBJ2-1	.	TRBV6-2/TRBV6-3	TGTGCCAGCAAGAAATACAATGAGCAGTTCTTC	CASKKYNEQFF
.	TRBJ1-1	TRBD1	TRBV19	TGTGCCAGTCAGCCTCGGACAGGGCTTGCTGAAGCTTTCTTT	CASQPRTGLAEAFF
many	TRBJ2-3	.	TRBV2	TGTGCCAGCAGTGGGACACCCTGGAACACAGATACGCAGTATTTT	CASSGTPWNTDTQYF
few	TRBJ1-5	.	TRBV5-1	TGCGCCAGCAGCTTGGGACAATCTAGCAATCAGCCCCAGCATTTT	CASSLGQSSNQPQHF
many	TRBJ1-1	TRBD1	TRBV5-1	TGCGCCAGCAGCTCCCTGATCCGGGACAGCACTGAAGCTTTCTTT	CASSSLIRDSTEAFF
few	TRBJ1-6	TRBD1	TRBV6-5	TGTGCCAGCAGTCTCAGGGGGCCGAATTCACCCCTCCACTTT	CASSLRGPNSPLHF
.	TRBJ2-1	TRBD2	TRBV4-2	TGTGCCAGCAGCCCCCGGGAGGTAGATCGGGATGAGCAGTTCTTC	CASSPREVDRDEQFF
.	TRBJ2-2	.	TRBV7-9	TGTGCCAGCAACCCAGAGGGGAACACCGGGGAGCTGTTTTTT	CASNPEGNTGELFF